Below, one TCR beta chain is given with its context. This sample is part of a study of shared clonotypes between healthy human individuals. Trimming cost V 6 bases and J 0 bases, with 12 bases left between them. CDR1 and CDR2 from the germline V gene are SGHTA and FQGTGA. This CDR3 contains 15 residues. Assay: immunoSEQ multiplex PCR; the TCRdb copy retains only in-frame clones and omits some. Here the sample spans 2 million to 3 million clones, over 85% being singletons. The source of this sequence is a man aged 18 to 30 in good health. Some clones in this sample may be carry-over from other donors' samples. V usage is TRBV7-3 and J usage is TRBJ2-1, with TRBD2 as a possible D gene (6 bases). Input material: naive CD4+ T cells from PBMCs. Subset of the sample: CD45RA+ positively selected. CDR3 amino acids: CASSMGLASYNEQFF. The CDR3 DNA sequence: TGTGCCAGCAGTATGGGACTGGCCTCCTACAATGAGCAGTTCTTC.